This T cell receptor (beta chain) originates from a study of blood T cell repertoires in COVID-19. Study in general: The samples span acute and convalescent COVID-19 from the United States, Italy and Spain. The analysed material was cDNA or gDNA that came from T cells, B-cell-depleted T cells, or PBMCs.

CDR3 length: 14 residues. Trimming removed 5 bases at V and 1 base at J, with 11 bases between. Germline-derived CDR1 and CDR2 are SGHVS and FQNEAQ. Per the original data handling: Reference gene primer amplification gave estimated nucleated cell counts. The repertoire was sequenced with immunoSEQ multiplex PCR; TCRdb's copy has only in-frame clones and lacks some. The V and J calls and clone size were taken over from that table, and D and trimming were inferred from the DNA. The repertoire holds under 85,000 clones, 75% to 90% seen once, with 4.5% to 5.5% in the top ten. This TCR was recovered from an elderly man with acute or convalescent COVID-19. Sequenced: peripheral blood. The gene calls are TRBV7-8 and TRBJ2-5; D possibly corresponds to TRBD1 (6 bases). CDR3 sequence: CASSRDRTQETQYF. CDR3 DNA sequence: TGTGCCAGCAGCCGAGACAGGACCCAAGAGACCCAGTACTTC.